The 22 T cell receptor beta chains below all came from one sample that was sequenced in a study of blood T cell repertoires in COVID-19 (TCRdb year 2020). The library came from the immunoSEQ multiplex PCR assay. TCRdb's version of the immuneACCESS table is confined to in-frame rearrangements and falls short of the full clone set. An unresolved V gene accounts for under half of the shortfall where checked; the remainder is of unknown origin. For this sample there are about 46,000 clones; over 75% appear just once. The top ten clonotypes cover less than 20% of the sample. Material: peripheral blood. These receptors were obtained from a human donor in a cohort sampled during active COVID-19. The donor label of this sample is uncertain.

The V call is TRBV19, the J call TRBJ1-3; possibly TRBD1 for D (5 bases). Trimming took 10 bases from V and 1 from J, leaving 14 bases between them. This CDR3 comprises 14 residues. The germline gives CDR1 LNHDA, CDR2 SQIVND (reference sequence). The CDR3 DNA reads TGTGCCACCCGGACAACCCAATCTGGAAACACCATATATTTT. It encodes CATRTTQSGNTIYF.

The J gene is TRBJ1-6, the V gene TRBV6-2 or TRBV6-3; TRBD1 matches 10 bases. Germline loops: CDR1 MNHEY, CDR2 SVGEGT. This CDR3 contains 15 residues. V dropped 4 bases and J dropped 13; count of bases not matched to a gene: 10. CDR3 nucleotide sequence: TGTGCCAGCAGTTCGGACGGGACAGGGGAGGACCCCCTCCACTTT. Amino acid sequence: CASSSDGTGEDPLHF.

The chain recombines TRBV9 with TRBJ2-3, with 12 bases fitting TRBD2. Germline CDR1 is SGDLS and CDR2 is YYNGEE. V lost 0 bases, J lost 9 bases, and 14 bases stayed unmatched. The CDR3 length is 18 residues. In DNA, the CDR3 is TGTGCCAGCAGCGTAGGGCCAGATCCTAGCGGGGGGGCCTCCACGCAGTATTTT. As protein: CASSVGPDPSGGASTQYF. The full variable domain, rest sourced from reference TRBV9 and TRBJ2-3, is DSGVTQTPKHLITATGQRVTLRCSPRSGDLSVYWYQQSLDQGLQFLIQYYNGEERAKGNILERFSAQQFPDLHSELNLSSLELGDSALYFCASSVGPDPSGGASTQYFGPGTRLTVL.

V gene TRBV4-2 combines with J gene TRBJ2-1; 7 bases line up with TRBD2. The germline CDR1 and CDR2 sequences are LGHNA and YNFKEQ. The CDR3 runs 17 residues. Losses at the gene ends were 0 bases for V and 0 bases for J; bases not matched to a gene: 5. The CDR3 DNA reads TGTGCCAGCAGCCAAGAGGTCGCTAGCGGCTCCTACAATGAGCAGTTCTTC. Protein sequence: CASSQEVASGSYNEQFF.

The CDR3 DNA reads TGTGCCAGCAGCCCGTTAACTAGCGGGGGGGCAAATGAGCAGTTCTTC. Protein: CASSPLTSGGANEQFF. The chain recombines TRBV7-8 with TRBJ2-1, with 13 bases fitting TRBD2. The CDR3 spans 16 residues. The germline V gene encodes CDR1 SGHVS and CDR2 FQNEAQ. Losses at the gene ends were 5 bases for V and 7 bases for J; bases not matched to a gene: 8.

This clone was seen once. The chain carries TRBV5-8 and TRBJ2-7, with 8 bases matching TRBD1. Germline CDR1 reads SGHTS; CDR2 reads YDEGEE. V shed 3 bases and J 2 bases; nucleotides not matched to a gene: 4. The CDR3 consists of 14 residues. As DNA, the CDR3 is TGTGCCAGCAGCTGGACAGGGATAACCTACGAGCAGTACTTC. This gives the protein CASSWTGITYEQYF.

The count of this clone is one. The chain carries TRBV7-2 and TRBJ1-1; D remains ambiguous. V lost 1 base, J lost 7 bases, and 7 bases lay in between. From germline, CDR1 is SGHTA and CDR2 FQGNSA. The CDR3 spans 12 residues. DNA of the CDR3: TGTGCCAGCAGCTTAGGCCGGTTTGAAGCTTTCTTT. Amino acid sequence: CASSLGRFEAFF.

The rearrangement links TRBV11-2 to TRBJ2-2; TRBD1 aligns across 9 bases. CDR3 length: 17 amino acids. Germline CDR1 and CDR2: SGHAT and FQNNGV. V gave up 5 bases and J gave up 1 base; unmatched junction bases: 8. The CDR3 DNA reads as TGTGCCAGCAGCCCATCCTCGGACAGGGGGAACACCGGGGAGCTGTTTTTT. This codes for CASSPSSDRGNTGELFF.

In DNA, the CDR3 is TGTGCCAGTAGCCTCGAGGGGGGGACAAGGGGAGACAATGAGCAGTTCTTC. Translated, it gives CASSLEGGTRGDNEQFF. The chain uses TRBV19 and TRBJ2-1; possibly TRBD2 for D (7 bases). This CDR3 region has 17 residues. V lost 6 bases and J lost 5, with 23 bases in between. CDR1 is LNHDA and CDR2 is SQIVND in the germline V gene (reference sequence).

The chain employs TRBV2 and TRBJ2-1; 9 nucleotides line up with TRBD2. Germline V gene lookup returns CDR1 SNHLY and CDR2 FYNNEI. V lost 9 bases and J lost 10; bases outside the gene matches: 10. The CDR3 is 13 amino acids. The CDR3 region has the DNA TGTGCCAGTACCCCGGGACTAGCTGGCGAGCAGTTCTTC. It codes for CASTPGLAGEQFF.

The chain combines TRBV5-7 with TRBJ1-2; 8 positions match TRBD1. TRBV5-7 is sorted into the ORF group, with uncertain function. Unmatched junction bases numbered 7, after V lost 1 base and J lost 8 bases. This CDR3 region has 14 residues. CDR3 loop: CASSLKQGVGGYTF. As DNA, the CDR3 is TGTGCCAGCAGCTTGAAACAGGGGGTGGGCGGCTACACCTTC.

This clone was seen only a few times. The chain is built from TRBV6-5 and TRBJ2-7, with TRBD1 matching 8 bases. This CDR3 spans 13 amino acids. CDR1 and CDR2 from the germline V gene are MNHEY and SVGAGI. J gave up 4 bases and V 4 bases, and 3 bases lay outside the gene matches. The CDR3 protein is CASSSGQDYEQYF. CDR3 sequence (DNA): TGTGCCAGCAGTTCGGGACAGGATTACGAGCAGTACTTC.

This clone was picked up one time. This chain uses TRBV4-1 with TRBJ2-1; D ambiguous. V was trimmed by 2 bases and J by 12 bases, leaving 11 bases between them. CDR3 length: 12 amino acids. Germline V CDR1 and CDR2: MGHRA, YSYEKL. CDR3 bases: TGCGCCAGCAGCCAATTCCCCGGAGCGCAGTTCTTC. It encodes CASSQFPGAQFF.

The CDR3 coding sequence is TGTGCCAGCAGCCCAGGGCCCTTTTTCACTGAAGCTTTCTTT. As protein: CASSPGPFFTEAFF. The chain combines TRBV7-8 with TRBJ1-1; a weak D match, TRBD1 (5 bases). Germline V lookup: CDR1 SGHVS, CDR2 FQNEAQ. The CDR3 is 14 residues long. V dropped 5 bases and J dropped 4 bases, with 14 bases sitting between them.

The V gene is TRBV6-5, the J gene TRBJ1-6; D perhaps matches TRBD1 (6 bases). V was trimmed by 6 bases and J by 14 bases, leaving 20 bases between them. The CDR3 contains 14 residues. CDR1 MNHEY and CDR2 SVGAGI come from the germline V gene. The DNA of the CDR3 is TGTGCCAGCAGGCCCGGGACATCGCAGCAGGCCCTCCACTTT. Translated: CASRPGTSQQALHF.

The rearrangement links TRBV4-3 to TRBJ1-4; 8 nucleotides align to TRBD1. The junction had 5 bases not matched to a gene; V was cut back by 1 base and J by 7 bases. Germline lookup yields CDR1 LGHNA and CDR2 YSLEER. There are 15 residues in the CDR3. CDR3 DNA: TGCGCCAGCAGCCAAGTATGGCAGGGGGCTGAAAAACTGTTTTTT. Its protein is CASSQVWQGAEKLFF.

V gene TRBV24-1 combines with J gene TRBJ2-3, with a weak D call TRBD1 (5 bases). This CDR3 is built from 13 residues. Per germline, CDR1 KGHDR and CDR2 SFDVKD. The germline V and J ends were trimmed by 6 bases and 0 bases, with 6 bases remaining between them. DNA of the CDR3: TGTGCCACCAGTCGACAGAGCACAGATACGCAGTATTTT. Amino acid sequence: CATSRQSTDTQYF.

The J gene is TRBJ2-3, the V gene TRBV20-1, with D tentatively TRBD1 (5 bases). There are 12 residues in the CDR3. Germline V lookup: CDR1 DFQATT, CDR2 SNEGSKA (reference sequence). Trimming took off 3 bases at V and 9 bases at J, with 13 bases between the two ends. CDR3 sequence: CSASQAGKTQYF. CDR3 DNA: TGCAGTGCTAGTCAGGCAGGGAAGACGCAGTATTTT.

The V gene is TRBV28, the J gene TRBJ1-1, with unresolved D. The CDR3 is 13 residues long. V was shortened by 4 bases and J by 0 bases, with 6 bases between the two germline ends. From germline, CDR1 is MDHEN and CDR2 SYDVKM. The CDR3 here is CASSSYMNTEAFF. The CDR3 bases are TGTGCCAGCAGTTCTTACATGAACACTGAAGCTTTCTTT.

The chain has TRBV18 and TRBJ2-6; 8 nucleotides agree with TRBD1. The CDR3 consists of 18 residues. V lost 0 bases to trimming and J lost 3 bases; unmatched junction nucleotides: 7. CDR1 is KGHSH, CDR2 LQKENI, per germline. The DNA for the CDR3 is TGTGCCAGCTCACCACCGTCCGCAGGGGGCAGTGGGGCCAACGTCCTGACTTTC. It is translated as CASSPPSAGGSGANVLTF.

The chain joins TRBV2 to TRBJ2-5; D gene ambiguous. Trimming removed 4 bases from V and 1 base from J, with 7 bases in between. The CDR3 contains 13 residues. Germline V gives CDR1 SNHLY, CDR2 FYNNEI. CDR3 sequence: CASSVNVQETQYF. The DNA of the CDR3 is TGTGCCAGCAGTGTCAATGTCCAAGAGACCCAGTACTTC.

The rearrangement links TRBV27 to TRBJ2-4, with 10 bases lining up with TRBD2. The CDR3 consists of 18 residues. The ends lost 2 bases at V and 1 base at J; junction bases unmatched: 8. Germline lookup yields CDR1 MNHEY and CDR2 SMNVEV (reference sequence). The CDR3 loop reads CASSLRAGGPAAKNIQYF. The CDR3 nucleotides are TGTGCCAGCAGTTTAAGAGCGGGGGGGCCCGCGGCCAAAAACATTCAGTACTTC.